The 9 T cell receptor beta chains below were found in one sample sequenced in a study of shared clonotypes between healthy human individuals. The repertoire was sequenced with immunoSEQ multiplex PCR; TCRdb's copy has only in-frame clones and lacks some. The table includes some 2.3 million clones, 85% to 95% detected once. Material: naive CD4+ T cells from PBMCs. Subset: CD45RA+ positively selected. The receptor source for this set is a man between 18 and 35 years old in good health. Some clones in this sample may be carry-over from other donors' samples.

Note on this clone: The same CDR3 arises from other DNA sequences in this sample as well. The V and J genes are TRBV5-1 and TRBJ2-1; 13 positions agree with TRBD2. This CDR3 contains 13 residues. V shed 8 bases and J 6 bases; nucleotides not matched to a gene: 2. In germline, CDR1 is SGHRS, CDR2 YFSETQ. The CDR3 region is CASGLAGVNEQFF. In nucleotides, the CDR3 is TGCGCCAGTGGACTAGCGGGAGTCAATGAGCAGTTCTTC.

The chain recombines TRBV29-1 with TRBJ2-6; unclear D gene. Between the trimmed V and J ends, which lost 3 bases and 1 base, there was a span of 4 bases. CDR1 and CDR2 (germline): SQVTM, ANQGSEA. The CDR3 is 13 amino acids. Here the CDR3 DNA reads TGCAGCGTTGAGTGGTCTGGGGCCAACGTCCTGACTTTC. The encoded protein is CSVEWSGANVLTF.

This chain joins TRBV5-8 and TRBJ2-1; 8 bases match TRBD1. Trimming at V came to 0 bases and at J to 3 bases, leaving 14 bases not matched to a gene. The CDR3 runs 19 residues. Germline loops: CDR1 SGHTS, CDR2 YDEGEE. Here the CDR3 DNA reads TGTGCCAGCAGCTTGGCAGGGGGCCAGACCCTTACCCGCTACAATGAGCAGTTCTTC. This gives the protein CASSLAGGQTLTRYNEQFF. Together with reference TRBV5-8 and TRBJ2-1, the CDR3 gives the full variable domain: EAGVTQSPTHLIKTRGQQATLRCSPISGHTSVYWYQQALGLGLQFLLWYDEGEERNRGNFPPRFSGRQFPNYSSELNVNALELEDSALYLCASSLAGGQTLTRYNEQFFGPGTRLTVL.

The rearrangement uses TRBV2 and TRBJ2-1; 8 nucleotides match TRBD2. The germline V gene has CDR1 SNHLY and CDR2 FYNNEI. CDR3 length: 15 amino acids. V shed 4 bases and J 0 bases; nucleotides not matched to a gene: 2. The CDR3 loop reads CASSGAGDSYNEQFF. The CDR3 nucleotides read TGTGCCAGCAGTGGAGCGGGAGACTCCTACAATGAGCAGTTCTTC. Full variable domain (outside the CDR3, taken from reference TRBV2 and TRBJ2-1): EPEVTQTPSHQVTQMGQEVILRCVPISNHLYFYWYRQILGQKVEFLVSFYNNEISEKSEIFDDQFSVERPDGSNFTLKIRSTKLEDSAMYFCASSGAGDSYNEQFFGPGTRLTVL.

V and J are TRBV7-8 and TRBJ1-2; 8 bases line up with TRBD1. Trimming at V came to 1 base and at J to 6 bases, leaving 4 bases not matched to a gene. There are 14 residues in the CDR3. CDR1 is SGHVS, CDR2 FQNEAQ, per germline. The CDR3 sequence is CASSLVQGADGYTF. The CDR3 DNA follows: TGTGCCAGCAGCTTAGTTCAGGGGGCTGATGGCTACACCTTC. The full variable domain, in which reference TRBV7-8 and TRBJ1-2 provide the parts outside the CDR3, is GAGVSQSPRYKVAKRGQDVALRCDPISGHVSLFWYQQALGQGPEFLTYFQNEAQLDKSGLPSDRFFAERPEGSVSTLKIQRTQQEDSAVYLCASSLVQGADGYTFGSGTRLTVV.

In this sample, this clone turned up once. The V call is TRBV5-4, the J call TRBJ2-5; the D gene is possibly TRBD1 (6 bases). In germline, CDR1 is SGHNT, CDR2 YYREEE (reference sequence). Trimming cost V 7 bases and J 4 bases, with 14 bases left between them. The CDR3 covers 13 residues. The CDR3 reads CASSSQGGETQYF. CDR3 nucleotides: TGTGCCAGCTCCTCACAGGGTGGAGAGACCCAGTACTTC.

V is TRBV9 and J is TRBJ2-3; TRBD2 aligns across 11 bases. Germline V lookup: CDR1 SGDLS, CDR2 YYNGEE. The CDR3 has 16 residues. The ends lost 3 bases at V and 3 bases at J; junction bases unmatched: 6. CDR3: CASSGQTSGTTDTQYF. CDR3 nucleotides: TGTGCCAGCAGCGGACAGACTAGCGGGACGACAGATACGCAGTATTTT.

The rearrangement links TRBV6-1 to TRBJ2-1; D possibly uses TRBD1 or TRBD2 (5 bases each). This CDR3 contains 15 residues. CDR1 is MNHNS, CDR2 SASEGT, per germline. Deletions cut 7 bases from V and 3 bases from J, with 16 bases between. The CDR3 loop is CASTVRGLYYNEQFF. The CDR3, as DNA: TGTGCCAGCACCGTGAGGGGCCTATACTACAATGAGCAGTTCTTC.

V and J are TRBV6-5 and TRBJ2-5; 9 bases align to TRBD2. The CDR3 totals 15 residues. The V gene end was trimmed by 7 bases and the J gene end by 3 bases; junction bases not matched to a gene: 9. Germline V gives CDR1 MNHEY, CDR2 SVGAGI. CDR3: CASTTGLARKETQYF. The CDR3 DNA reads as TGTGCCAGCACCACGGGACTAGCTCGAAAAGAGACCCAGTACTTC.